The 32 T cell receptor beta chains below were found in one sample sequenced in a study of cytomegalovirus exposure and HLA in healthy donors. Repertoires were generated with immunoSEQ multiplex PCR, while TCRdb's copy carries only in-frame clones and drops some. The sample lists about 240,000 clones; approximately 86% were seen once. Sequencing used PBMCs. The receptors were gathered from a woman aged 25 to 39 in good health and CMV-seropositive.

The V and J genes are TRBV11-3 and TRBJ2-7; D call uncertain. V was pared by 1 base and J by 4 bases, with 8 bases between. The CDR3 has 13 residues. Germline CDR1 is SGHNT and CDR2 is YENEEA. CDR3 residues: CASSLGQVYEQYF. The DNA for the CDR3 is TGTGCCAGCAGCTTAGGGCAGGTTTACGAGCAGTACTTC.

The chain joins TRBV11-2 to TRBJ2-3; 9 bases agree with TRBD1. The germline CDR1 and CDR2 sequences are SGHAT and FQNNGV. The CDR3 has 14 residues. V was clipped by 5 bases and J by 4 bases; unmatched bases: 4. The CDR3 nucleotides read TGTGCCAGCAGCCTCCGACAGGGGGCAGATACGCAGTATTTT. Translation: CASSLRQGADTQYF.

The chain joins TRBV18 to TRBJ2-1; 9 nucleotides agree with TRBD2. Germline lookup yields CDR1 KGHSH and CDR2 LQKENI. CDR3 length: 15 residues. V shed 3 bases and J 8 bases; nucleotides not matched to a gene: 8. The CDR3, as DNA: TGTGCCAGCTCACCTCTAGCGGGACCCTTCTATGAGCAGTTCTTC. As protein: CASSPLAGPFYEQFF.

The chain carries TRBV15 and TRBJ2-7; D possibly corresponds to TRBD2 (5 bases). The V end was cut by 5 bases, the J end by 0 bases, with 17 bases between. In germline, CDR1 is LNHNV, CDR2 YYDKDF (reference sequence). This CDR3 is 16 amino acids long. For the CDR3, the DNA is TGTGCCACCAGCGGCTTAAAAGCGGAGCACTCCTACGAGCAGTACTTC. Protein sequence: CATSGLKAEHSYEQYF.

The sample holds one count of this clone. This rearrangement joins TRBV19 to TRBJ1-2; 9 bases are shared with TRBD1. The CDR3 has 15 residues. Trimming cost V 5 bases and J 5 bases; bases outside gene matches: 9. The germline V gene has CDR1 LNHDA and CDR2 SQIVND (reference sequence). CDR3 residues: CASSALTGGNYGYTF. The CDR3 DNA reads TGTGCCAGTAGTGCCCTGACAGGGGGAAATTATGGCTACACCTTC.

The V and J genes are TRBV27 and TRBJ2-7; maybe TRBD1 (6 bases). The CDR3 consists of 15 residues. CDR1 and CDR2 from the germline V gene are MNHEY and SMNVEV (reference sequence). V shed 5 bases and J shed 3 bases, with 17 bases lying between them. As DNA, the CDR3 is TGTGCCAGCAGTCCACTCCCCCGGACAGACTACGAGCAGTACTTC. Residues: CASSPLPRTDYEQYF.

The gene calls are TRBV6-6 and TRBJ2-7, with D unresolved. CDR1 MNHNY and CDR2 SVGAGI come from the germline V gene (reference sequence). The V and J ends lost 5 bases and 0 bases respectively, with 5 bases between them. CDR3 size: 12 residues. CDR3 bases: TGTGCCAGCAGTACCTACTCCTACGAGCAGTACTTC. Translation: CASSTYSYEQYF.

This clone was seen just once. The chain joins TRBV29-1 to TRBJ2-1, with 7 bases lining up with TRBD2. Germline assignment: CDR1 SQVTM and CDR2 ANQGSEA. The V gene end was trimmed by 6 bases and the J gene end by 8 bases; junction bases not matched to a gene: 1. The CDR3 has 10 amino acids. CDR3 in DNA: TGCAGCGTGGGAGGGTATGAGCAGTTCTTC. Its translation is CSVGGYEQFF.

This clone was seen once. The chain is built from TRBV2 and TRBJ2-7, with a tentative D call TRBD2 (6 bases). Trimming shortened V by 2 bases and J by 7 bases, and 15 bases separated the two germline ends. CDR1 SNHLY and CDR2 FYNNEI come from the germline V gene. CDR3 length: 14 amino acids. CDR3 coding DNA: TGTGCCAGCAGTGAACTCGGGGGACGGATTGAGCAGTACTTC. It is translated as CASSELGGRIEQYF.

The genes are TRBV4-1 and TRBJ2-1; 13 bases are a match to TRBD2. V was pared by 4 bases and J by 5 bases, with 8 bases of the junction left unmatched. Germline values: CDR1 MGHRA, CDR2 YSYEKL. The length of the CDR3 is 17 residues. The CDR3 DNA sequence: TGCGCCAGCAGCCCCCGACTAGCGGGAGGCCTAAACAATGAGCAGTTCTTC. Amino acids: CASSPRLAGGLNNEQFF.

The rearrangement uses TRBV4-2 and TRBJ2-3; 7 nucleotides line up with TRBD1. This CDR3 region has 16 residues. Trimming at V came to 0 bases and at J to 8 bases, leaving 11 bases not matched to a gene. Per germline, CDR1 LGHNA and CDR2 YNFKEQ. The CDR3 DNA follows: TGTGCCAGCAGCCAAGATCGGGAAGGGGGCCTTGGTACGCAGTATTTT. This encodes CASSQDREGGLGTQYF.

For the CDR3, the DNA is TGTGCCAGTAGTATAACGGACGCAGGGTTGAACGAGCAGTACTTC. Translated, it gives CASSITDAGLNEQYF. The chain combines TRBV19 with TRBJ2-7; TRBD1 might be the D (5 bases). The length of the CDR3 is 15 residues. With 2 bases removed from V and 5 bases from J, the gap between germline ends came to 16 bases. Germline lookup yields CDR1 LNHDA and CDR2 SQIVND (reference sequence).

This rearrangement joins TRBV27 to TRBJ1-1, with 8 bases fitting TRBD1. The J segment lost 5 bases and the V segment lost 4 bases, leaving 9 bases of the junction unmatched. CDR3 length: 15 amino acids. Germline CDR1 is MNHEY and CDR2 is SMNVEV (reference sequence). CDR3 protein: CASSSRYRGETEAFF. The CDR3 DNA is TGTGCCAGCAGTTCCCGATACAGGGGGGAGACTGAAGCTTTCTTT.

The sample holds one count of this clone. V is TRBV25-1 and J is TRBJ1-3; D may be TRBD1 (5 bases). V was shortened by 6 bases and J by 1 base, with 16 bases between the two germline ends. The CDR3 has 16 residues. Germline V gives CDR1 MGHDK, CDR2 SYGVNS. CDR3 bases: TGTGCCAGCAGGGGATCCGGGGGGTGGTCTGGAAACACCATATATTTT. As protein: CASRGSGGWSGNTIYF.

In its sample, this clone was seen once. The chain links TRBV4-1 to TRBJ2-3, with 11 positions matching TRBD2. Germline V gene lookup returns CDR1 MGHRA and CDR2 YSYEKL. V lost 3 bases and J lost 1; bases outside the gene matches: 6. This CDR3 has 17 amino acids. CDR3 amino acids: CASSHGQGLAGTDTQYF. In DNA, the CDR3 is TGCGCCAGCAGCCACGGCCAGGGACTAGCGGGCACAGATACGCAGTATTTT.

The chain carries TRBV5-1 and TRBJ2-2; D is undetermined. The V gene's germline CDR1 is SGHRS and CDR2 YFSETQ. This CDR3 is 19 amino acids long. Between the trimmed V and J ends, which lost 2 bases and 2 bases, there was a span of 22 bases. The CDR3 reads CASSFLAGQPAVNTGELFF. The CDR3 nucleotides are TGCGCCAGCAGCTTCCTTGCCGGTCAGCCGGCGGTAAACACCGGGGAGCTGTTTTTT.

This clone was counted only a few times. The chain combines TRBV27 with TRBJ1-5; the D is unclear. Deletions cut 2 bases from V and 7 bases from J, with 9 bases between. This CDR3 has 13 amino acids. CDR1 is MNHEY, CDR2 SMNVEV, per germline (reference sequence). Here the CDR3 DNA reads TGTGCCAGCAGTTTAGCGGTTGGGCAGCCCCAGCATTTT. Its translation is CASSLAVGQPQHF.

This chain connects TRBV29-1 to TRBJ1-2; D remains ambiguous. From germline, CDR1 is SQVTM and CDR2 ANQGSEA. Trimming shortened V by 1 base and J by 0 bases, and 12 bases separated the two germline ends. The CDR3 extends over 15 amino acids. The CDR3 bases are TGCAGCGTTGAAGGGTCGGGGAGGTCTAACTATGGCTACACCTTC. Translation: CSVEGSGRSNYGYTF.

This clone was recorded only once. Given a much more abundant clone one base away, this may be a read error. This sequence joins TRBV4-2 and TRBJ1-3, with 8 bases fitting TRBD1. The germline CDR1 and CDR2 sequences are LGHNA and YNFKEQ. This CDR3 comprises 16 residues. V lost 4 bases, J lost 3 bases, and 8 bases stayed unmatched. For the CDR3, the DNA is TGTGCCAGCAGCCGAGGACAGGGTAGCGGTGGAAACACCATATATTTT. It codes for CASSRGQGSGGNTIYF.

V gene TRBV28 combines with J gene TRBJ1-2, with 7 bases that match TRBD1. V was pared by 4 bases and J by 2 bases, with 1 base of the junction left unmatched. Germline V gene lookup returns CDR1 MDHEN and CDR2 SYDVKM. The CDR3 length is 13 residues. In nucleotides, the CDR3 is TGTGCCAGCAGTTCGGGACAGAACTATGGCTACACCTTC. Protein: CASSSGQNYGYTF.

The chain recombines TRBV30 with TRBJ1-2, with D unresolved. The CDR3 length is 17 residues. The V and J ends lost 1 base and 1 base respectively, with 19 bases between them. CDR1 is GTSNPN, CDR2 SVGIG, per germline (reference sequence). The CDR3 bases are TGTGCCTGGAGTGATTCTCGGGGAGCTCCCCTTAACTATGGCTACACCTTC. Amino acid sequence: CAWSDSRGAPLNYGYTF. Combining the CDR3 with reference TRBV30 and TRBJ1-2 gives the whole variable domain SQTIHQWPATLVQPVGSPLSLECTVEGTSNPNLYWYRQAAGRGLQLLFYSVGIGQISSEVPQNLSASRPQDRQFILSSKKLLLSDSGFYLCAWSDSRGAPLNYGYTFGSGTRLTVV.

The chain uses TRBV7-9 and TRBJ1-1, with D uncertain. Germline values: CDR1 SEHNR, CDR2 FQNEAQ (reference sequence). The CDR3 is made up of 18 amino acids. Trimming stripped 2 bases from V and 2 bases from J, with 21 bases between. In DNA form, the CDR3 reads TGTGCCAGCAGCTTATCTCTTGTTATACTAACGTCAAACACTGAAGCTTTCTTT. Encoded protein: CASSLSLVILTSNTEAFF.

This chain links TRBV18 with TRBJ1-5; D is perhaps TRBD1 (5 bases). CDR3 length equals 14 residues. The germline V and J ends were trimmed by 6 bases and 1 base, with 10 bases remaining between them. Germline assignment: CDR1 KGHSH and CDR2 LQKENI. The DNA for the CDR3 is TGTGCCAGCTCGGATAGACAGAGCAATCAGCCCCAGCATTTT. Translated, it gives CASSDRQSNQPQHF.

The J gene is TRBJ1-2, the V gene TRBV5-6; 7 nucleotides align to TRBD1. Germline-derived CDR1 and CDR2 are SGHDT and YYEEEE. V was clipped by 4 bases and J by 2 bases; unmatched bases: 2. CDR3 length: 13 residues. The chain's CDR3 is CASSQTGNYGYTF. In DNA form, the CDR3 reads TGTGCCAGCAGCCAGACAGGGAACTATGGCTACACCTTC.

This chain links TRBV29-1 with TRBJ1-2, with TRBD1 identical over 9 bases. V was pared by 6 bases and J by 7 bases, with 12 bases of the junction left unmatched. The CDR3 length is 14 residues. Germline V gene lookup returns CDR1 SQVTM and CDR2 ANQGSEA. The CDR3: CSVVDGQGFAGYTF. The CDR3 DNA follows: TGCAGCGTGGTAGATGGACAGGGGTTCGCTGGCTACACCTTC.

The V gene is TRBV19, the J gene TRBJ1-1; 11 bases are shared with TRBD1. The CDR3 covers 13 residues. V lost 8 bases, J lost 6 bases, and 5 bases stayed unmatched. Germline CDR1 and CDR2: LNHDA and SQIVND (reference sequence). The CDR3 here is CASGTGQGAEAFF. The CDR3 DNA sequence: TGTGCCAGTGGTACGGGACAGGGGGCTGAAGCTTTCTTT.

This chain links TRBV7-3 with TRBJ2-2; D remains ambiguous. Germline CDR1 is SGHTA and CDR2 is FQGTGA. The V and J ends lost 5 bases and 6 bases respectively, with 7 bases between them. The CDR3 spans 12 residues. CDR3 sequence reads: CASSPKPGELFF. CDR3 nucleotide sequence: TGTGCCAGCAGCCCTAAGCCCGGGGAGCTGTTTTTT. The full variable domain, with the rest looked up from reference TRBV7-3 and TRBJ2-2, is GAGVSQTPSNKVTEKGKYVELRCDPISGHTALYWYRQSLGQGPEFLIYFQGTGAADDSGLPNDRFFAVRPEGSVSTLKIQRTERGDSAVYLCASSPKPGELFFGEGSRLTVL.

The chain recombines TRBV15 with TRBJ2-1; no reliable D call. CDR3 length: 16 amino acids. V was clipped by 0 bases and J by 6 bases, with 15 bases between them. Germline CDR1 is LNHNV and CDR2 is YYDKDF (reference sequence). CDR3 in amino acids: CATSRDMSRVGNEQFF. CDR3 bases: TGTGCCACCAGCAGAGATATGTCACGGGTCGGCAATGAGCAGTTCTTC.

The chain carries TRBV5-8 and TRBJ2-1; 14 bases agree with TRBD2. CDR1 is SGHTS and CDR2 is YDEGEE in the germline V gene. The CDR3 runs to 17 residues. The V and J ends lost 6 bases and 9 bases, in that order; junction bases with no gene match: 14. The CDR3 nucleotides read TGTGCCAGCACCGTGCGCGGGACTAGCGGGAGATCAGCTGAGCAGTTCTTC. Amino acid sequence: CASTVRGTSGRSAEQFF.

The chain uses TRBV30 and TRBJ2-5; TRBD2 matches 7 bases. Germline assignment: CDR1 GTSNPN and CDR2 SVGIG (reference sequence). V shed 4 bases and J 4 bases; nucleotides not matched to a gene: 6. The CDR3 covers 13 residues. The CDR3 DNA follows: TGTGCCTGGAAGACGGGAGGTTTAGAGACCCAGTACTTC. Amino acid sequence: CAWKTGGLETQYF.

The rearrangement links TRBV4-1 to TRBJ2-7, with D perhaps matching TRBD1 (6 bases). Germline V gene sequence: CDR1 MGHRA, CDR2 YSYEKL. The ends were cut back, 0 bases at V and 3 bases at J, with 12 bases in the middle. This CDR3 is built from 15 residues. CDR3 residues: CASSQDQGRHYEQYF. CDR3 bases: TGCGCCAGCAGCCAAGACCAGGGGCGACACTACGAGCAGTACTTC.

The gene calls are TRBV4-1 and TRBJ2-1, with a possible D match to TRBD2 (5 bases). V dropped 1 base and J dropped 4 bases, with 17 bases sitting between them. In germline, CDR1 is MGHRA, CDR2 YSYEKL. The CDR3 consists of 17 residues. The CDR3 DNA is TGCGCCAGCAGCCAAGTAGGTACCGGGCGAGGGTACAATGAGCAGTTCTTC. It specifies CASSQVGTGRGYNEQFF.